The rows below give T cell receptor beta chains drawn from one sample of a study of blood T cell repertoires in COVID-19. The protocol was immunoSEQ multiplex PCR, while the TCRdb copy is restricted to in-frame clones and leaves out a portion. The sample has 150,000 to 200,000 clones, approximately 79% seen once. Sequencing was done on a sample of peripheral blood. Source of these receptors: a woman aged 80 or over with acute or convalescent COVID-19. CDR3s include the opening cysteine and the closing phenylalanine or tryptophan. A D gene is named only where the DNA matches it firmly. Part of the rows lack a size; the others show once, few, many or a class for expanded clones.

j_call cdr3_length v_call clone_size d_call cdr3_aa cdr3_nt
TRBJ1-3 17 TRBV11-2 NA TRBD1 CASSIRTGQSSGNTIYF TGTGCCAGCAGCATAAGAACGGGACAGAGCTCTGGAAACACCATATATTTT
TRBJ2-7 12 TRBV9 NA NA CASSVRQGEQYF TGTGCCAGCAGCGTACGGCAGGGGGAGCAGTACTTC
TRBJ1-5 13 TRBV18 NA NA CASSFLGDQPQHF TGTGCCAGCTCATTCCTCGGGGATCAGCCCCAGCATTTT
TRBJ2-7 12 TRBV18 NA TRBD1 CASSPDRGEQYF TGTGCCAGCTCACCCGACAGGGGCGAGCAGTACTTC
TRBJ2-3 15 TRBV15 few NA CATSREYRGPDTQYF TGTGCCACCAGCAGAGAGTATAGGGGTCCAGATACGCAGTATTTT
TRBJ2-5 12 TRBV5-1 once NA CASSSGGVAQYF TGCGCCAGCAGCTCGGGGGGCGTGGCCCAGTACTTC
TRBJ1-2 12 TRBV12-3/TRBV12-4 NA NA CASRDQGNGYTF TGTGCCAGCAGAGACCAGGGAAATGGCTACACCTTC
TRBJ1-6 15 TRBV5-1 NA NA CASSLEAREYSPLHF TGCGCCAGCAGCTTGGAAGCCAGGGAATATTCACCCCTCCACTTT
TRBJ2-1 15 TRBV3-1/TRBV3-2 NA NA CASSQNGPLGGEQFF TGTGCCAGCAGCCAAAACGGGCCTCTGGGGGGTGAGCAGTTCTTC
TRBJ2-2 18 TRBV19 few NA CASSLQRSRIRRTGELFF TGTGCCAGCAGTCTTCAGAGGTCTCGCATACGAAGGACCGGGGAGCTGTTTTTT
TRBJ2-7 19 TRBV7-2 NA TRBD2 CASSLADRSSGVIHYEQYF TGTGCCAGCAGCTTAGCCGACCGGTCTAGCGGGGTTATACACTACGAGCAGTACTTC
TRBJ2-1 13 TRBV9 NA NA CASSVAADNEQFF TGTGCCAGCAGCGTAGCTGCAGACAATGAGCAGTTCTTC
TRBJ2-3 14 TRBV4-2 NA TRBD2 CASSRLADTDTQYF TGTGCCAGCAGCCGTCTAGCGGACACAGATACGCAGTATTTT
TRBJ1-5 15 TRBV18 once NA CASSPNGATNQPQHF TGTGCCAGCTCACCAAATGGGGCTACCAATCAGCCCCAGCATTTT
TRBJ2-6 17 TRBV18 NA TRBD2 CASSPPRTSSGANVLTF TGTGCCAGCTCACCCCCCAGGACTAGCTCTGGGGCCAACGTCCTGACTTTC
TRBJ2-4 17 TRBV4-2 NA TRBD1 CASSQGGRGQGFSIQYF TGTGCCAGCAGCCAAGGAGGGAGGGGACAGGGGTTCAGCATTCAGTACTTC
TRBJ1-1 13 TRBV20-1 NA NA CSASRGTRTEAFF TGCAGTGCTAGTCGGGGGACCCGGACTGAAGCTTTCTTT
TRBJ2-7 15 TRBV6-2/TRBV6-3 many TRBD2 CASSGGTSGFYEQYF TGTGCCAGCAGTGGAGGGACTAGCGGATTTTACGAGCAGTACTTC
TRBJ2-7 14 TRBV18 NA TRBD2 CASQPSSGPYEQYF TGTGCCAGCCAACCATCTAGCGGGCCCTACGAGCAGTACTTC
TRBJ1-1 14 TRBV2 few NA CASRRRAGQTEAFF TGTGCCAGCAGGCGGAGGGCCGGTCAGACTGAAGCTTTCTTT